This TCR beta chain was documented in a study of shared clonotypes between healthy human individuals. This CDR3 has 15 amino acids. V was clipped by 1 base and J by 2 bases; unmatched bases: 2. Germline CDR1 MNHEY, CDR2 SVGAGI. The data were produced by immunoSEQ multiplex PCR, yet TCRdb's version contains in-frame clones alone and is incomplete. The sample has about a million clones, 76% seen once. Sequenced sample: memory CD4+ T cells sorted from blood. Documented subset: CD45RA-negative fraction. The chain is built from TRBV6-5 and TRBJ2-3; 8 bases map to TRBD2. The source is a man younger than 35 in good health. The CDR3 reads CASSYLTSATDTQYF. Here the CDR3 DNA reads TGTGCCAGCAGTTACTTGACTAGCGCCACAGATACGCAGTATTTT.